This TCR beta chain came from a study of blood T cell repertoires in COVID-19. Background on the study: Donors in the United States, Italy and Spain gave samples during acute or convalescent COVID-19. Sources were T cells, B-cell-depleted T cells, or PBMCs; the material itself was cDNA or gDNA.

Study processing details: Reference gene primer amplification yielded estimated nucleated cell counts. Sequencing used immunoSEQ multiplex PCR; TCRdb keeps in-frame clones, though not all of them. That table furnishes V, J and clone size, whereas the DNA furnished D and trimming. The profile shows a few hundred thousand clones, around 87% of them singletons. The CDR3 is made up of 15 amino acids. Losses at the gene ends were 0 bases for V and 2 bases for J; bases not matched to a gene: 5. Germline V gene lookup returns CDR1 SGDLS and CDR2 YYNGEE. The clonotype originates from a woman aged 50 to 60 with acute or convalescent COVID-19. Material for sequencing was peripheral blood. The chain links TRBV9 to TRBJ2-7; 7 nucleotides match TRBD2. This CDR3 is CASSVGEGGPYEQYF. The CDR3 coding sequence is TGTGCCAGCAGCGTAGGCGAGGGAGGGCCCTACGAGCAGTACTTC.